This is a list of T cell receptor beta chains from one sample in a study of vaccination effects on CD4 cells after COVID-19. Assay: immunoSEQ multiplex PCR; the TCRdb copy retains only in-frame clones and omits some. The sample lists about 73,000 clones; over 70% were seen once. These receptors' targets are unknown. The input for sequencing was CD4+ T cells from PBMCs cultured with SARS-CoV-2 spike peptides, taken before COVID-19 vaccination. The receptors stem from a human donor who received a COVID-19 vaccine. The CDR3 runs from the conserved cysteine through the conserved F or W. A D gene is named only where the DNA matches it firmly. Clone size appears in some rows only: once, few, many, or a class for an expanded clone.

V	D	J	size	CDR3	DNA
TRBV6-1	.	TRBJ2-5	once	CASSDRPVEASIRETQYF	TGTGCCAGCAGTGACCGCCCCGTCGAGGCTAGCATTAGAGAGACCCAGTACTTC
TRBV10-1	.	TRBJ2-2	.	CASSEDRWGVNTGELFF	TGCGCCAGCAGTGAGGACCGGTGGGGGGTAAACACCGGGGAGCTGTTTTTT
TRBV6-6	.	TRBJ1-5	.	CASSYPGRDQPQHF	TGTGCCAGCAGTTACCCCGGACGGGATCAGCCCCAGCATTTT
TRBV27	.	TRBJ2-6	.	CASSLIGQSSGANVLTF	TGTGCCAGCAGTCTTATCGGTCAGTCCTCTGGGGCCAACGTCCTGACTTTC
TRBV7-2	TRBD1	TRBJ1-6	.	CASSLAQGGYNSPLHF	TGTGCCAGCAGCTTAGCGCAGGGGGGCTATAATTCACCCCTCCACTTT
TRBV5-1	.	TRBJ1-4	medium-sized	CASSRLGTQTEKLFF	TGCGCCAGCAGTCGCCTTGGGACGCAGACTGAAAAACTGTTTTTT
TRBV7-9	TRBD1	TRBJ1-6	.	CASTRDSNSPLHF	TGTGCCAGCACGCGGGACAGTAATTCACCCCTCCACTTT
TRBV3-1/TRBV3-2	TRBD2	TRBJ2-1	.	CASSDSSGTYNEQFF	TGTGCCAGCAGTGATTCTAGCGGAACCTACAATGAGCAGTTCTTC
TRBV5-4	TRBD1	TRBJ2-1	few	CASSTGQEGSEQFF	TGTGCCAGCAGCACGGGACAGGAGGGAAGTGAGCAGTTCTTC
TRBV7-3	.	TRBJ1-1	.	CASSLGSRAAEAFF	TGTGCCAGCAGCTTAGGAAGCAGGGCCGCTGAAGCTTTCTTT
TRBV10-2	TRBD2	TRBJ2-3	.	CASFRGGLDTQYF	TGCGCCAGCTTCCGGGGGGGGCTAGATACGCAGTATTTT
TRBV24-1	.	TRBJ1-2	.	CATSDFYGYTF	TGTGCCACCAGTGATTTCTATGGCTACACCTTC
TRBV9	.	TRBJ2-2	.	CASSPRMGGELFF	TGTGCCAGCAGCCCCCGCATGGGAGGGGAGCTGTTTTTT
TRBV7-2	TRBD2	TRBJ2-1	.	CASSSPTSGGRYNEQFF	TGTGCCAGCAGCTCACCAACTAGCGGGGGCCGATACAATGAGCAGTTCTTC
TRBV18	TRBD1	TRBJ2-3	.	CASSPGIQGARDTQYF	TGTGCCAGCTCACCGGGGATACAGGGGGCGCGCGATACGCAGTATTTT
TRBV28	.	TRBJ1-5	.	CASRGTVDNSNQPQHF	TGTGCCAGCAGAGGGACGGTAGACAATAGCAATCAGCCCCAGCATTTT
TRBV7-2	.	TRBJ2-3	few	CASSLAGGLDPDTQYF	TGTGCCAGCAGCTTAGCGGGGGGTCTGGACCCAGATACGCAGTATTTT
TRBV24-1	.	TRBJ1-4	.	CATSDPGGAENEKLFF	TGTGCCACCAGTGACCCCGGGGGGGCCGAAAATGAAAAACTGTTTTTT
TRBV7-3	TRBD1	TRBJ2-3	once	CASSLTGYGDTQYF	TGTGCCAGCAGCTTGACAGGGTATGGAGATACGCAGTATTTT
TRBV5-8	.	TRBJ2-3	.	CASSGGYLGPGERDTQYF	TGTGCCAGCAGCGGGGGGTATCTGGGGCCAGGCGAAAGGGATACGCAGTATTTT
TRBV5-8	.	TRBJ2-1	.	CASSPVRWRAPSYNEQFF	TGTGCCAGCAGCCCGGTTCGGTGGCGCGCGCCCTCCTACAATGAGCAGTTCTTC
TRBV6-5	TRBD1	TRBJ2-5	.	CASSRRQGSKETQYF	TGTGCCAGCAGCCGACGACAGGGATCTAAGGAGACCCAGTACTTC
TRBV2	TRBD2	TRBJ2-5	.	CASSLEASGQETQYF	TGTGCCAGCAGCCTGGAGGCTAGCGGCCAAGAGACCCAGTACTTC
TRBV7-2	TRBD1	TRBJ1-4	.	CASSLGTGGFEKLFF	TGTGCCAGCAGCTTAGGAACAGGGGGCTTTGAAAAACTGTTTTTT
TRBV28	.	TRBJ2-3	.	CASSSPRTDTQYF	TGTGCCAGCAGTTCCCCTCGGACAGATACGCAGTATTTT
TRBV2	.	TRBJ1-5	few	CASTLRDGNQPQHF	TGTGCCAGCACCCTAAGGGACGGCAATCAGCCCCAGCATTTT
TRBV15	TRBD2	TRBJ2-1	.	CATSSDAGGHVNEQFF	TGTGCCACCAGCTCAGACGCGGGGGGGCACGTCAATGAGCAGTTCTTC
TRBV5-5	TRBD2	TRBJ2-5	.	CASSTGGAGGETQYF	TGTGCCAGCAGCACCGGTGGTGCGGGAGGAGAGACCCAGTACTTC
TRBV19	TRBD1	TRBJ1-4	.	CASSMAGQGGEKLFF	TGTGCCAGTAGTATGGCGGGACAGGGAGGAGAAAAACTGTTTTTT
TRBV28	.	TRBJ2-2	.	CASSLTGTGFGELFF	TGTGCCAGCAGTCTGACCGGGACCGGTTTCGGGGAGCTGTTTTTT
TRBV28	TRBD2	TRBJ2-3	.	CASSRTSGTSGGRSTDTQYF	TGTGCCAGCAGTCGAACCTCCGGGACTAGCGGGGGTCGGAGCACAGATACGCAGTATTTT